These T cell receptor beta chains were read from a single sample in a study of beta chain features in type 1 diabetes. Profiling relied on immunoSEQ multiplex PCR, and the TCRdb table lists in-frame clones only, not all of them. The sample holds some 270,000 clones; approximately 10% are singletons and the top ten take approximately 0.017%. The material sequenced was naive CD4+ T cells from blood. These receptors were taken from a man aged 25 to 40 with type 1 diabetes. The CDR3 runs from the conserved cysteine through the conserved F or W. A D gene is named only where the DNA matches it firmly. Clone size is given for some rows only: seen once, a few or many times, or a class if the clone is expanded.

D gene	clone size	V gene	J gene	CDR3 protein	CDR3 DNA
NA	NA	TRBV28	TRBJ2-4	CASSLSAGTNIQYF	TGTGCCAGCAGTTTAAGTGCGGGCACAAACATTCAGTACTTC
TRBD1	NA	TRBV7-7	TRBJ2-5	CASSPGQEETQYF	TGTGCTAGCAGTCCGGGACAGGAAGAGACCCAGTACTTC
TRBD1	NA	TRBV5-6	TRBJ1-5	CASSQQGMDQPQHF	TGTGCCAGCAGTCAACAGGGGATGGATCAGCCCCAGCATTTT
NA	few	TRBV5-1	TRBJ2-3	CASRGSGYTQYF	TGCGCCAGCAGAGGTAGCGGTTATACGCAGTATTTT
TRBD1	few	TRBV10-3	TRBJ2-1	CAIRSGTGNDNEQFF	TGTGCCATCAGATCCGGGACAGGGAATGACAATGAGCAGTTCTTC
NA	NA	TRBV6-6	TRBJ1-2	CASSYAEYGYTF	TGTGCCAGCAGTTACGCGGAGTATGGCTACACCTTC
NA	NA	TRBV7-9	TRBJ1-4	CASSSSGGLFF	TGTGCCAGCAGCTCCTCGGGGGGACTGTTTTTT
NA	NA	TRBV18	TRBJ1-2	CASSPFGSPDYGYTF	TGTGCCAGCTCACCGTTCGGGAGTCCTGATTATGGCTACACCTTC
TRBD1	NA	TRBV11-2	TRBJ1-2	CASSLDVTGYGYTF	TGTGCCAGCAGCTTAGATGTGACAGGGTATGGCTACACCTTC
NA	few	TRBV9	TRBJ2-3	CASSSRPQDPQYF	TGTGCCAGCAGCTCCCGGCCCCAGGATCCGCAGTATTTT
TRBD2	NA	TRBV11-1	TRBJ2-3	CASSRGLVESDTQYF	TGTGCCAGCAGCCGAGGACTAGTCGAATCAGATACGCAGTATTTT
NA	NA	TRBV19	TRBJ2-7	CAIPPEQYF	TGTGCCATCCCCCCGGAGCAGTACTTC
NA	NA	TRBV6-5	TRBJ2-1	CASSYSLRSYNEQFF	TGTGCCAGCAGTTATTCACTGCGCTCCTACAATGAGCAGTTCTTC